The 5 T cell receptor beta chains below come from one sample, sequenced in a study of cytomegalovirus exposure and HLA in healthy donors (dated by TCRdb to 2016 to 2017). Library preparation was by the immunoSEQ multiplex PCR assay. The multiplex PCR relied on a mix of 60 forward primers for TCR Vbeta segments and 13 reverse primers for TCR Jbeta segments. TCRdb provides this immuneACCESS table in a form limited to in-frame rearrangements. Some clones are lacking; in checked studies, under half of them reflect an unresolved V gene, and why the rest are absent is not known. The sample yields approximately 92,000 clones; 65% to 90% were counted once. Roughly 4% of the sample is held by the ten biggest clonotypes. What was sequenced was PBMCs. These receptors originate from a woman aged 70-85 years in good health and CMV-seropositive.

This sequence joins TRBV28 and TRBJ2-5; D unresolved. In germline, CDR1 is MDHEN, CDR2 SYDVKM. CDR3 length: 12 amino acids. Trimming stripped 2 bases from V and 1 base from J, with 2 bases between. CDR3 sequence: CASSLLQETQYF. The CDR3 DNA sequence: TGTGCCAGCAGTTTACTCCAAGAGACCCAGTACTTC.

The rearrangement joins TRBV2 to TRBJ2-7; 9 nucleotides align to TRBD1. The junction had 14 bases not matched to a gene; V was cut back by 6 bases and J by 2 bases. There are 17 residues in the CDR3. Per the germline V gene, CDR1 is SNHLY and CDR2 is FYNNEI. CDR3 residues: CASRTPGQGKATYEQYF. The CDR3, as DNA: TGTGCCAGCAGGACCCCGGGACAGGGAAAGGCAACCTACGAGCAGTACTTC.

The chain joins TRBV5-5 to TRBJ1-1, with 7 nucleotides matching TRBD1. Per the germline V gene, CDR1 is SGHKS and CDR2 is YYEKEE (reference sequence). The CDR3 totals 13 residues. V lost 3 bases, J lost 8 bases, and 7 bases stayed unmatched. The DNA for the CDR3 is TGTGCCAGCAGCTACGGACAGGCACCCGAAGCTTTCTTT. Translated: CASSYGQAPEAFF.

The rearrangement links TRBV11-2 to TRBJ2-1, with 7 bases identical to TRBD2. Germline CDR1 SGHAT, CDR2 FQNNGV. V shed 0 bases and J 7 bases; nucleotides not matched to a gene: 9. The CDR3 covers 16 residues. CDR3 sequence reads: CASSLDTRGSRNEQFF. The CDR3 nucleotides are TGTGCCAGCAGCTTAGATACGCGCGGGAGTAGGAATGAGCAGTTCTTC.

The chain joins TRBV12-5 to TRBJ2-3; 8 bases line up with TRBD1. Germline lookup yields CDR1 LGHNT and CDR2 FRNRAP. Trimming removed 1 base from V and 1 base from J; junction bases left unmatched: 10. CDR3 size: 18 residues. CDR3 loop: CASGLAVFRDRRTDTQYF. The CDR3 nucleotides read TGTGCTAGTGGTTTGGCGGTTTTTCGGGACAGGCGCACAGATACGCAGTATTTT.